This T cell receptor (beta chain) was recovered during a study of cytomegalovirus exposure and HLA in healthy donors. Regarding the study as a whole: The CMV antigen specificity of a few CMV-associated chains was confirmed through in vitro analysis.

Assay: immunoSEQ multiplex PCR; the TCRdb copy retains only in-frame clones and omits some. The profile shows about 220,000 clones, under 95% of them singletons. This clone was seen a handful of times. Its antigen is not known. The CDR3 has 15 amino acids. Germline V gives CDR1 MNHNS, CDR2 SASEGT. The V end lost 4 bases, the J end lost 5 bases, and 17 bases lay between the germline ends. The chain employs TRBV6-1 and TRBJ1-2, with a weak D call TRBD1 (5 bases). Sequenced input: PBMCs. The sequence came from a woman under 30 in good health and CMV-seronegative. The CDR3 loop reads CASSAAGKGRYGYTF. The CDR3 DNA sequence: TGTGCCAGCAGTGCAGCAGGGAAAGGGAGGTATGGCTACACCTTC.